These 21 T cell receptor beta chains were all obtained from the same sample, sequenced in a study of regulatory T cells in long-lasting Graves disease. Regarding time point: newly diagnosed GD, antithyroid drugs for less than 3 months. Following extraction of RNA from PBMCs, that RNA was used to make the TCR library. Researchers made TCR beta libraries by using iRepertoire HTBI primers and running Arm-PCR on CDR3 regions. TCRdb used MiXCR to reprocess the multiplex PCR reads, holding one entry per CDR3 protein. The data hold about 400,000 distinct CDR3 sequences, with about 14% observed a single time. This specimen was peripheral blood mononuclear cells (PBMCs), taken at new diagnosis, from a patient treated with antithyroid drugs. These receptors all come from a female donor with Graves disease.

This clonotype has only a few counts. This chain uses TRBV5-6 with TRBJ1-1, with 9 nucleotides matching TRBD1. This CDR3 has 15 amino acids. Germline V CDR1 and CDR2: SGHDT, YYEEEE. After removal of 0 bases from V and 1 base from J, the junction contained 1 base not matched to a gene. The CDR3 spells CASSLEQGANTEAFF. As DNA, the CDR3 is TGTGCCAGCAGCTTGGAACAGGGGGCGAACACTGAAGCTTTCTTT.

The table lists this clonotype with many counts. This sequence joins TRBV5-1 and TRBJ2-1; 11 bases are a match to TRBD1. The ends lost 6 bases at V and 7 bases at J; junction bases unmatched: 9. Germline V gene data show CDR1 as SGHRS and CDR2 as YFSETQ. The CDR3 sequence is 15 residues long. The CDR3 nucleotides are TGCGCCAGCACCCGGACAGGGGGCGCGGATAATGAGCAGTTCTTC. Protein sequence: CASTRTGGADNEQFF.

This clonotype showed up many times. This chain joins TRBV6-1 and TRBJ1-1; D is ambiguous. This CDR3 contains 12 residues. The germline V gene encodes CDR1 MNHNS and CDR2 SASEGT. DNA for the CDR3: TGTGCAGCCGTTGAGGGAGGCACTGAAGCTTTCTTT. This gives the protein CAAVEGGTEAFF.

This clonotype was observed many times. The chain uses TRBV24-1 and TRBJ2-5; possibly TRBD1 for D (6 bases). The CDR3 contains 15 residues. CDR1 KGHDR and CDR2 SFDVKD come from the germline V gene. V lost 4 bases and J lost 3, with 14 bases in between. The CDR3 DNA reads TGTGCCACCAGTGACCCTCGGACAGCTAAAGAGACCCAGTACTTC. Amino acid sequence: CATSDPRTAKETQYF.

There are many counts of this clonotype. The chain employs TRBV20-1 and TRBJ1-5; D might be TRBD1 (5 bases). The CDR3 length is 15 residues. Germline V gene sequence: CDR1 DFQATT, CDR2 SNEGSKA (reference sequence). Trimming stripped 1 base from V and 0 bases from J, with 10 bases between. The CDR3 region is CSARGGSDSNQPQHF. CDR3 bases: TGCAGTGCTAGAGGGGGCAGTGATAGCAATCAGCCCCAGCATTTT.

This clonotype has more than one count but fewer than ten. The J gene is TRBJ1-6, the V gene TRBV29-1; D may be TRBD1 (5 bases). The length of the CDR3 is 13 residues. V was trimmed by 6 bases and J by 7 bases, leaving 13 bases between them. The V gene's germline CDR1 is SQVTM and CDR2 ANQGSEA. The chain's CDR3 is CSVQGTSNSPLHF. The DNA of the CDR3 is TGCAGCGTCCAGGGAACGTCGAATTCACCCCTCCACTTT.

In this sample, this clonotype turned up many times. V gene TRBV7-9 combines with J gene TRBJ2-7, with no clear D. Trimming left V 4 bases short and J 5 bases short, with 15 bases between. CDR3 length equals 14 residues. Germline CDR1 reads SEHNR; CDR2 reads FQNEAQ (reference sequence). The CDR3 sequence: CASSSGTWKDEQYF. The CDR3 DNA is TGTGCCAGCAGCTCGGGCACGTGGAAGGACGAGCAGTACTTC.

The table lists this clonotype with many counts. The rearrangement joins TRBV6-5 to TRBJ1-3, with a weak D call TRBD1 (5 bases). Germline V CDR1 and CDR2: MNHEY, SVGAGI. Between the trimmed V and J ends, which lost 2 bases and 2 bases, there was a span of 10 bases. This CDR3 spans 15 amino acids. Here the CDR3 reads CASSYTRGTGNTIYF. The CDR3 DNA reads TGTGCCAGCAGTTACACGCGGGGGACTGGAAACACCATATATTTT.

This clonotype was seen many times. V and J are TRBV15 and TRBJ1-5, with D hard to call. Trimming removed 4 bases at V and 6 bases at J, with 25 bases between. CDR3 length: 18 residues. Germline assignment: CDR1 LNHNV and CDR2 YYDKDF (reference sequence). The CDR3 here is CATSTSLREREPGQPQHF. CDR3 nucleotides: TGTGCCACCAGCACCTCCCTAAGGGAAAGGGAGCCCGGTCAGCCCCAGCATTTT.

This chain links TRBV6-2 or TRBV6-3 with TRBJ2-1; D possibly uses TRBD1 or TRBD2 (6 bases each). The V end was cut by 6 bases, the J end by 13 bases, with 22 bases between. The CDR3 is made up of 14 amino acids. CDR1 and CDR2 (germline): MNHEY, SVGEGT. The CDR3 region has the DNA TGTGCCAGCAGCCGAAGAAACAGGCGGGGACACCAGTTCTTC. This gives the protein CASSRRNRRGHQFF.

This clonotype was counted ten times or more. The chain couples TRBV12-3 or TRBV12-4 to TRBJ2-6; D gene unclear. The germline V and J ends were trimmed by 3 bases and 0 bases, with 6 bases remaining between them. This CDR3 is 15 amino acids long. CDR3 DNA sequence: TGTGCCAGCAGTTTCTGGTCCTCTGGGGCCAACGTCCTGACTTTC. Translation gives CASSFWSSGANVLTF.

This clonotype was seen ten or more times. The chain links TRBV7-6 to TRBJ2-3; the D gene is possibly TRBD2 (6 bases). The J call may not be correct, given that the DNA end is closer to TRBJ2-5. Germline V gene data show CDR1 as SGHVS and CDR2 as FNYEAQ. CDR3 length equals 13 residues. The CDR3 loop is CASSLWRAETQYF. The CDR3 DNA sequence: TGTGCCAGCAGCTTGTGGAGGGCCGAGACCCAGTACTTC.

This clonotype was seen just once. This sequence joins TRBV2 and TRBJ2-5, with D hard to call. Trimming stripped 0 bases from V and 2 bases from J, with 7 bases between. The germline V gene encodes CDR1 SNHLY and CDR2 FYNNEI. The CDR3 runs 14 residues. The CDR3 sequence: CASSEAAEQETQYF. CDR3 DNA sequence: TGTGCCAGCAGTGAAGCGGCAGAACAAGAGACCCAGTACTTC.

In its sample, this clonotype was seen many times. The chain is built from TRBV6-2 or TRBV6-3 and TRBJ2-4; D is tentatively TRBD1 or TRBD2 (5 bases each). CDR3 length: 15 amino acids. Trimming removed 5 bases from V and 0 bases from J, with 11 bases in between. Germline CDR1 is MNHEY and CDR2 is SVGEGT. In nucleotides, the CDR3 is TGTGCCAGCAGTAGGGACCGATTAGCCAAAAACATTCAGTACTTC. Its protein is CASSRDRLAKNIQYF.

The chain employs TRBV28 and TRBJ2-3; 8 bases line up with TRBD2. The junction had 6 bases not matched to a gene; V was cut back by 6 bases and J by 1 base. CDR3 length: 15 residues. CDR1 and CDR2 from the germline V gene are MDHEN and SYDVKM. The CDR3 loop reads CASSQVGRGTDTQYF. The CDR3 nucleotides read TGTGCCAGCAGCCAAGTCGGGAGGGGCACAGATACGCAGTATTTT.

The V and J genes are TRBV7-6 and TRBJ1-4, with unresolved D. The CDR3 has 12 amino acids. Germline CDR1 SGHVS, CDR2 FNYEAQ. The germline V and J ends were trimmed by 1 base and 11 bases, with 8 bases remaining between them. CDR3 nucleotide sequence: TGTGCCAGCAGCTTAGTTCTAGGGAAACTGTTTTTT. Its protein is CASSLVLGKLFF.

J is TRBJ2-3 and V is TRBV2; TRBD2 matches 12 bases. V gave up 9 bases and J gave up 4 bases; unmatched junction bases: 5. CDR3 length: 14 amino acids. Germline V gives CDR1 SNHLY, CDR2 FYNNEI. This chain's CDR3 is CARETSGSADTQYF. In DNA form, the CDR3 reads TGTGCCAGGGAGACTAGCGGGAGCGCAGATACGCAGTATTTT. Using reference TRBV2 and TRBJ2-3 for the parts outside the CDR3, the full variable domain is EPEVTQTPSHQVTQMGQEVILRCVPISNHLYFYWYRQILGQKVEFLVSFYNNEISEKSEIFDDQFSVERPDGSNFTLKIRSTKLEDSAMYFCARETSGSADTQYFGPGTRLTVL.

The chain is built from TRBV13 and TRBJ1-4, with 8 nucleotides matching TRBD1. CDR3 length: 13 residues. Germline loops: CDR1 PRHDT, CDR2 FYEKMQ (reference sequence). J lost 10 bases, V lost 5 bases, and 6 bases had no gene match. The CDR3 bases are TGTGCCAGCAGCCCGGACAGGGACGGAAAACTGTTTTTT. Protein: CASSPDRDGKLFF.

The chain couples TRBV4-1 to TRBJ1-4; tentative D call: TRBD1 (5 bases). Germline loops: CDR1 MGHRA, CDR2 YSYEKL. V was pared by 0 bases and J by 5 bases, with 13 bases between. CDR3 size: 16 residues. CDR3 protein: CASSQDFQGLNEKLFF. In DNA form, the CDR3 reads TGCGCCAGCAGCCAAGATTTTCAGGGTCTCAATGAAAAACTGTTTTTT.

This clonotype was observed at least ten times. The chain is built from TRBV2 and TRBJ2-2; D possibly uses TRBD1 or TRBD2 (6 bases each). Looked up from germline, CDR1 is SNHLY and CDR2 is FYNNEI. CDR3 length: 16 amino acids. Trimming removed 1 base from V and 4 bases from J, with 13 bases in between. CDR3 region: CASSEGARGVTGELFF. The DNA for the CDR3 is TGTGCCAGCAGTGAAGGAGCGAGGGGGGTCACCGGGGAGCTGTTTTTT.

This clonotype was seen repeatedly, ten times or more. This chain connects TRBV10-2 to TRBJ2-1; 12 bases fit TRBD2. Germline CDR1 and CDR2: WSHSY and SAAADI. The junction had 6 bases not matched to a gene; V was cut back by 3 bases and J by 0 bases. CDR3 length: 18 amino acids. The CDR3 here is CASSEWLAGGSSYNEQFF. DNA for the CDR3: TGCGCCAGCAGTGAATGGCTAGCGGGGGGGAGCTCCTACAATGAGCAGTTCTTC.